This T cell receptor beta chain was sequenced during a study of shared clonotypes between healthy human individuals. To note about this clone: The antigen remains undetermined.

CD45RO negativity and positive selection for CCR7 defined naive CD8 cells, a population that excluded terminally differentiated effector memory CD45RA+ cells. Looked up from germline, CDR1 is LNHDA and CDR2 is SQIVND (reference sequence). The V gene lost 10 bases and the J gene lost 0 bases, with 13 bases spanning the gap. The CDR3 loop spans 14 amino acids. Study-level points and caveats: Clonotype sharing among the donors was expected to vary with sequencing depth.

Samples underwent the assay at deep level. Genomic DNA of each subset was evenly split across several immunoSEQ plates. Using 200 ng DNA, approximately 27,000 T cell genomes, the sorted-subset replicate PCRs were run. TCRdb's table, derived via immunoSEQ multiplex PCR, lists solely in-frame clones and lacks some. Counted here are around 650,000 clones, approximately 96% occurring once; the ten biggest clones make up approximately 0.12%. The TCR originated in a woman aged 30 to 39 in good health. V is TRBV19 and J is TRBJ1-3; D remains ambiguous. The sequenced material came from naive CD8+ T cells sorted from blood. The CDR3, as DNA: TGTGCCACGAACAGCCTCCTCTCTGGAAACACCATATATTTT. The encoded protein is CATNSLLSGNTIYF.